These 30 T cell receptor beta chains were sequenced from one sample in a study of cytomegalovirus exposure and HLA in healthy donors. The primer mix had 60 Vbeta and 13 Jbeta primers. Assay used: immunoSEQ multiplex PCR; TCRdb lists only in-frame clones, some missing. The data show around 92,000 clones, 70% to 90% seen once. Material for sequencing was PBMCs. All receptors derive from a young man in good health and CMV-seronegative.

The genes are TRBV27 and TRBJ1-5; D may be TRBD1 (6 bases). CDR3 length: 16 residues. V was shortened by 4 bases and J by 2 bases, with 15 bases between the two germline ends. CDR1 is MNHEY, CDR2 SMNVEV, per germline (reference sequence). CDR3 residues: CASSSNRDWGNQPQHF. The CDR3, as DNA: TGTGCCAGCAGTTCCAACAGGGATTGGGGCAATCAGCCCCAGCATTTT.

The CDR3 coding sequence is TGTGCCAGCTCGGGACACAAGAACACCGGGGAGCTGTTTTTT. Protein product: CASSGHKNTGELFF. This chain uses TRBV27 with TRBJ2-2, with D maybe TRBD1 (6 bases). Per germline, CDR1 MNHEY and CDR2 SMNVEV (reference sequence). This CDR3 has 14 residues. The V gene lost 8 bases and the J gene lost 1 base, with 11 bases spanning the gap.

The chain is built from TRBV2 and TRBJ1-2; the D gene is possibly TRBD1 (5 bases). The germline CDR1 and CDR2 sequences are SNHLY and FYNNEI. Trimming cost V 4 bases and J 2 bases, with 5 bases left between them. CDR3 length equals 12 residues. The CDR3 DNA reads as TGTGCCAGCAGTGGACAGAACTATGGCTACACCTTC. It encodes CASSGQNYGYTF.

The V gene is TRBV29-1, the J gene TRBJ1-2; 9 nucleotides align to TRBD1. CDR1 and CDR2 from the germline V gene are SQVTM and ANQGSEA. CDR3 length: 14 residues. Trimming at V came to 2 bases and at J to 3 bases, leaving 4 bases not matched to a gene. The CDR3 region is CSVEKGQGHYGYTF. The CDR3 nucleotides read TGCAGCGTTGAAAAGGGACAGGGTCACTATGGCTACACCTTC.

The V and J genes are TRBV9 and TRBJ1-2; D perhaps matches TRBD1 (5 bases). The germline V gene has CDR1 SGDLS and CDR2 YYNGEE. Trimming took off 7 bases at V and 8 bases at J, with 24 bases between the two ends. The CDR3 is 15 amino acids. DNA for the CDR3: TGTGCCAGCGCCAGCCCTGGGAGGGGTAGGCGAGGCTACACCTTC. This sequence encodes CASASPGRGRRGYTF.

The CDR3 loop reads CASAMQRLNTEAFF. DNA for the CDR3: TGTGCCAGTGCAATGCAGCGACTGAACACTGAAGCTTTCTTT. This rearrangement joins TRBV19 to TRBJ1-1, with no clear D. V was cut by 8 bases and J by 0 bases, with 13 bases left in between. Germline CDR1 is LNHDA and CDR2 is SQIVND (reference sequence). This CDR3 is built from 14 residues.

DNA for the CDR3: TGTGCCAGCAGTTACGTGGGACAGGGAACTCAAGAGACCCAGTACTTC. Encoded protein: CASSYVGQGTQETQYF. The V and J genes are TRBV6-5 and TRBJ2-5, with TRBD1 matching 9 bases. Trimming cost V 2 bases and J 2 bases; bases outside gene matches: 6. Germline values: CDR1 MNHEY, CDR2 SVGAGI. CDR3 length equals 16 residues.

CDR3 nucleotides: TGTGCCAGCAGTCCAACTTGGACAGGTTTAATGAATGTACCCACCGGGGAGCTGTTTTTT. This codes for CASSPTWTGLMNVPTGELFF. This chain uses TRBV28 with TRBJ2-2, with 7 bases aligning to TRBD1. The V gene's germline CDR1 is MDHEN and CDR2 SYDVKM. Trimming cost V 5 bases and J 4 bases; bases outside gene matches: 22. CDR3 length: 20 residues.

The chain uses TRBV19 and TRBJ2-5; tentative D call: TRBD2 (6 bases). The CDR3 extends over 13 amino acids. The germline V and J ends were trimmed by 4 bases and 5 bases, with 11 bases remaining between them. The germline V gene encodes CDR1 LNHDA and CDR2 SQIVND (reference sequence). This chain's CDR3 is CASSSRGWETQYF. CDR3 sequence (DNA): TGTGCCAGTAGTAGCCGGGGGTGGGAGACCCAGTACTTC.

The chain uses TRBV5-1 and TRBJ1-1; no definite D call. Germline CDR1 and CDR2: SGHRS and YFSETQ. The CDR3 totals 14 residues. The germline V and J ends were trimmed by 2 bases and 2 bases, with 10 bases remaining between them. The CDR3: CASSLNTLNTEAFF. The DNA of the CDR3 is TGCGCCAGCAGCTTAAACACCTTAAACACTGAAGCTTTCTTT.

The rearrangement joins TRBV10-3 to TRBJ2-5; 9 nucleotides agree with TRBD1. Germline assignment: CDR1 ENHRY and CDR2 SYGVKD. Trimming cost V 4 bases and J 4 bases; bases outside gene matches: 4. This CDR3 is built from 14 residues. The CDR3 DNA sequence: TGTGCCATCAGTGCCCTGACAGGGGGAGAGACCCAGTACTTC. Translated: CAISALTGGETQYF.

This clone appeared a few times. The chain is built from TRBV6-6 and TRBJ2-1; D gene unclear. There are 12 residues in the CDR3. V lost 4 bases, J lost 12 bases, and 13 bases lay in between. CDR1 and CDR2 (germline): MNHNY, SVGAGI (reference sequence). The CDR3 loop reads CASSSTLTGQFF. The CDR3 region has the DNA TGTGCCAGCAGTTCGACCCTTACGGGGCAGTTCTTC.

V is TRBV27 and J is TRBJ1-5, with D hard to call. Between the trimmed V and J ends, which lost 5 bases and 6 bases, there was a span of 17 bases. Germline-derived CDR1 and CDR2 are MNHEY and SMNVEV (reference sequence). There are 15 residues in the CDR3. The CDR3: CASSLGSGGTQPQHF. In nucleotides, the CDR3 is TGTGCCAGCAGTCTCGGATCGGGTGGTACTCAGCCCCAGCATTTT.

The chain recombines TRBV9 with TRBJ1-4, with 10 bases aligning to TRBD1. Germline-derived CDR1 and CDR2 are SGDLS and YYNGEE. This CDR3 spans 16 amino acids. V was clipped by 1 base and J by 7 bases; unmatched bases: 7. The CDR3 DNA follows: TGTGCCAGCAGCGTAACCCCGGGGACAGGGGCTGAAAAACTGTTTTTT. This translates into CASSVTPGTGAEKLFF.

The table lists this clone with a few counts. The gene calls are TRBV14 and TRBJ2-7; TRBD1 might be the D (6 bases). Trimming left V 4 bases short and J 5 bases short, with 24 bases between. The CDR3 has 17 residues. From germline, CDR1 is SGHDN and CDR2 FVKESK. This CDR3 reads CASSPNFGTRGVNEQYF. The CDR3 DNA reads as TGTGCCAGCAGCCCCAACTTCGGGACAAGGGGAGTGAACGAGCAGTACTTC.

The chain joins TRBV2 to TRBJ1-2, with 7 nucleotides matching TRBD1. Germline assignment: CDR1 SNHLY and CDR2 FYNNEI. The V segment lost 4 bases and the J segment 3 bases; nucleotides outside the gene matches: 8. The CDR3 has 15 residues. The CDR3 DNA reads TGTGCCAGCAGTGTCGACAGGGAGTCGTACTATGGCTACACCTTC. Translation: CASSVDRESYYGYTF.

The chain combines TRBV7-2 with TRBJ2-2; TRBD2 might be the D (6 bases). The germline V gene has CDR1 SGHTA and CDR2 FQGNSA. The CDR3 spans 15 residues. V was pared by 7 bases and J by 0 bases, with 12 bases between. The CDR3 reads CASILIAANTGELFF. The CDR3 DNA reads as TGTGCCAGCATTTTAATAGCGGCGAACACCGGGGAGCTGTTTTTT. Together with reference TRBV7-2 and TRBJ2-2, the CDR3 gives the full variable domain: GAGVSQSPSNKVTEKGKDVELRCDPISGHTALYWYRQSLGQGLEFLIYFQGNSAPDKSGLPSDRFSAERTGGSVSTLTIQRTQQEDSAVYLCASILIAANTGELFFGEGSRLTVL.

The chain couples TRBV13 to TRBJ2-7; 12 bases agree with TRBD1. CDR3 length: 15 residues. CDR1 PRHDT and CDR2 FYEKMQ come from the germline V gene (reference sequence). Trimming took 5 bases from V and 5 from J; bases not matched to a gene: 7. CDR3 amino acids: CASSIRDRGPNEQYF. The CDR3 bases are TGTGCCAGCAGCATCCGGGACAGGGGGCCAAACGAGCAGTACTTC.

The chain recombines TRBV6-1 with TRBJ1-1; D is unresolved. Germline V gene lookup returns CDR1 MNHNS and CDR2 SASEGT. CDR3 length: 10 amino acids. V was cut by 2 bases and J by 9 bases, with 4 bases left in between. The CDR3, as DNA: TGTGCCAGCAGTGAATATCAAGCTTTCTTT. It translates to CASSEYQAFF.

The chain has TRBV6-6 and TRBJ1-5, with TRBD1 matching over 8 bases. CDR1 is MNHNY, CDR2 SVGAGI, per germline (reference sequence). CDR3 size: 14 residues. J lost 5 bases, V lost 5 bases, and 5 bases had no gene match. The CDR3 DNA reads TGTGCCAGCAGTCCTGGGACAGGTTATCAGCCCCAGCATTTT. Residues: CASSPGTGYQPQHF.

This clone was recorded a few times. CDR3 region: CASSLYGGMEQYF. In nucleotides, the CDR3 is TGCGCCAGCAGCTTATATGGGGGCATGGAGCAGTACTTC. The gene calls are TRBV5-1 and TRBJ2-7; TRBD1 might be the D (6 bases). CDR3 size: 13 residues. Per germline, CDR1 SGHRS and CDR2 YFSETQ. V was trimmed by 2 bases and J by 7 bases, leaving 13 bases between them.

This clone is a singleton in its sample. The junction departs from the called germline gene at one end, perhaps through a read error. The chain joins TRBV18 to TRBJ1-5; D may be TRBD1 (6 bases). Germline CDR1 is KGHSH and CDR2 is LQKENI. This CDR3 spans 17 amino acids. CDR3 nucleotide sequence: TGTGCCAGCTCTCCCTCTCAAGCAGGACAGCCTAATCAGCCCCGGCATTTT. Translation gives CASSPSQAGQPNQPRHF. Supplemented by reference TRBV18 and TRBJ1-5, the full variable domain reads NAGVMQNPRHLVRRRGQEARLRCSPMKGHSHVYWYRQLPEEGLKFMVYLQKENIIDESGMPKERFSAEFPKEGPSILRIQQVVRGDSAAYFCASSPSQAGQPNQPRHFGDGTRLSIL.

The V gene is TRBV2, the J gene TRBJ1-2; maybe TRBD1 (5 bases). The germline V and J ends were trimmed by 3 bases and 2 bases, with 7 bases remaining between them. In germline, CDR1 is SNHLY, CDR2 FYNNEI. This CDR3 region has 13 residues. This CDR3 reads CASSEQGNYGYTF. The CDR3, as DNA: TGTGCCAGCAGTGAGCAGGGCAACTATGGCTACACCTTC.

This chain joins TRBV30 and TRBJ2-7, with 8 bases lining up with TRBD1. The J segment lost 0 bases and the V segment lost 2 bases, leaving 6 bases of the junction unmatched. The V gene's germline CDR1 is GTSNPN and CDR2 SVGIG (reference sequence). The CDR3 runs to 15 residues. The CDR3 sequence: CAWSSRDRFSYEQYF. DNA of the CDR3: TGTGCCTGGAGTTCGCGGGACAGGTTCTCCTACGAGCAGTACTTC.

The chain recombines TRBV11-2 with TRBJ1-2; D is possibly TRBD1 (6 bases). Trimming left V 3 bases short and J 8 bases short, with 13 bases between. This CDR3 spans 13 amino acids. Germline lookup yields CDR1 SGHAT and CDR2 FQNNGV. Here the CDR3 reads CASSFEGVAGYTF. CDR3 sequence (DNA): TGTGCCAGCAGCTTTGAGGGGGTTGCCGGCTACACCTTC.

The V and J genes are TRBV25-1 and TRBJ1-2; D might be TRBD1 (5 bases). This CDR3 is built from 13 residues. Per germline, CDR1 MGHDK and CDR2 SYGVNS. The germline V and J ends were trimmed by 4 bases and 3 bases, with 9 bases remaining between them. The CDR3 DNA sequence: TGTGCCAGCAGTGCTGGAGGGGACTATGGCTACACCTTC. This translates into CASSAGGDYGYTF.

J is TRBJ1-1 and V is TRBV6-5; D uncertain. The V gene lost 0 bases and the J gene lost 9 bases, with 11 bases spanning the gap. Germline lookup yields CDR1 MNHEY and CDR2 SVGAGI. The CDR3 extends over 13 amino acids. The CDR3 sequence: CASSYSNKQQAFF. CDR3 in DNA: TGTGCCAGCAGTTACTCGAACAAACAACAAGCTTTCTTT.

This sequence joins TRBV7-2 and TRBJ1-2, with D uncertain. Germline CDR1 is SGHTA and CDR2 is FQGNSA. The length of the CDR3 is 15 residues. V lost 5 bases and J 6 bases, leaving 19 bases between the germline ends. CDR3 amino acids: CASSPYSPGENGYTF. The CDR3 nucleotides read TGTGCCAGCAGCCCCTACTCCCCCGGGGAAAATGGCTACACCTTC.

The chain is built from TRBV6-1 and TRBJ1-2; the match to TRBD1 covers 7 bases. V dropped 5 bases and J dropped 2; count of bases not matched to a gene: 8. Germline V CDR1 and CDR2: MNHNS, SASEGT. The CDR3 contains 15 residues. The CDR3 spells CASSRERQGNYGYTF. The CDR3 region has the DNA TGTGCCAGCAGTCGGGAAAGACAGGGCAACTATGGCTACACCTTC.

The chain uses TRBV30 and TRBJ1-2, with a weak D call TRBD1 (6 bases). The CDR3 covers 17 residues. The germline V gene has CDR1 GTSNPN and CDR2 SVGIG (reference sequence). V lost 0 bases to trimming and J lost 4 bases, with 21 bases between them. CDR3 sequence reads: CAWSVHWGTFVSYGYTF. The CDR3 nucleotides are TGTGCCTGGAGTGTACATTGGGGGACATTTGTAAGCTATGGCTACACCTTC.